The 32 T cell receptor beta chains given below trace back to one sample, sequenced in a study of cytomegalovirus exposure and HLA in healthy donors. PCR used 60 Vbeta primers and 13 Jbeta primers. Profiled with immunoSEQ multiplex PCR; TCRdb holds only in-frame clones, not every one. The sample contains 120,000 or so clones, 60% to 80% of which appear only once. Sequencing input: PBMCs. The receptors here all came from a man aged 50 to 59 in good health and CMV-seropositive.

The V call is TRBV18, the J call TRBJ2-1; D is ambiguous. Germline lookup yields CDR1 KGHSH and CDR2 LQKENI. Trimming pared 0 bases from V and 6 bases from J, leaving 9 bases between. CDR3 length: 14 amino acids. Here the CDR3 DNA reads TGTGCCAGCTCACCACCGAGTTTGCTCAATGAGCAGTTCTTC. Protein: CASSPPSLLNEQFF.

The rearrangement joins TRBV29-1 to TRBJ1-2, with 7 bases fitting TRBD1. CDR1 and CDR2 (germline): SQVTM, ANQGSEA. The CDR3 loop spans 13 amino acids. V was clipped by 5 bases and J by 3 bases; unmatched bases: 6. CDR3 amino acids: CSVRNRGDYGYTF. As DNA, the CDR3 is TGCAGCGTTCGTAACAGGGGTGACTATGGCTACACCTTC.

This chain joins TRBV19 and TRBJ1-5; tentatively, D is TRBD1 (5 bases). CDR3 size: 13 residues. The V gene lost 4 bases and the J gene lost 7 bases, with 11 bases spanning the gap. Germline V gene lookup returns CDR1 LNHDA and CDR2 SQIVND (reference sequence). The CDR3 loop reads CASSRGGWQPQHF. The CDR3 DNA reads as TGTGCCAGTAGTAGGGGGGGTTGGCAGCCCCAGCATTTT.

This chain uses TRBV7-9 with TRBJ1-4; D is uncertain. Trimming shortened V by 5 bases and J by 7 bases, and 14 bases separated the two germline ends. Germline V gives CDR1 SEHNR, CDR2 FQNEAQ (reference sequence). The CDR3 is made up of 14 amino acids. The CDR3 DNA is TGTGCCAGCAGCCCCGACTTGGGGAGTGAAAAACTGTTTTTT. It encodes CASSPDLGSEKLFF. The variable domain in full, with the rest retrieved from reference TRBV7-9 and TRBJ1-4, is DTGVSQNPRHKITKRGQNVTFRCDPISEHNRLYWYRQTLGQGPEFLTYFQNEAQLEKSRLLSDRFSAERPKGSFSTLEIQRTEQGDSAMYLCASSPDLGSEKLFFGSGTQLSVL.

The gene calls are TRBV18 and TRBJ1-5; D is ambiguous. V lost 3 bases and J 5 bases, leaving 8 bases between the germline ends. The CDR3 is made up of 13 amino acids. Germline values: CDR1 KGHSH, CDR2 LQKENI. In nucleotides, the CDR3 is TGTGCCAGCTCACCGTACGGGGATCAGCCCCAGCATTTT. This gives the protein CASSPYGDQPQHF.

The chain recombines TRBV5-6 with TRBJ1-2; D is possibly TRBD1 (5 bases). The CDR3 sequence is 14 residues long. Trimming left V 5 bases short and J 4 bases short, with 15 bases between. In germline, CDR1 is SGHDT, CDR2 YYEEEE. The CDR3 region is CASSIAGNSYGYTF. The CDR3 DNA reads TGTGCCAGCAGTATCGCAGGGAATAGCTATGGCTACACCTTC.

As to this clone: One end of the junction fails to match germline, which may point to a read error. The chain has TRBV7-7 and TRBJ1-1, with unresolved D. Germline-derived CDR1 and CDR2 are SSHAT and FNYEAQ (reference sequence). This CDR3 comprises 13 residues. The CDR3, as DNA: TGTGCTAGCAGCTTTAGGAGAAACACTGAAGCTTTCTTT. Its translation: CASSFRRNTEAFF.

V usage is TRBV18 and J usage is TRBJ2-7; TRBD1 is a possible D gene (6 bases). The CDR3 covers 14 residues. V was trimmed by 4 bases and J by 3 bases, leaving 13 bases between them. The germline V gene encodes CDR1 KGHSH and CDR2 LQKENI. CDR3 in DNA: TGTGCCAGCTCACAGGGGGTAGGACTCTACGAGCAGTACTTC. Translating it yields CASSQGVGLYEQYF.

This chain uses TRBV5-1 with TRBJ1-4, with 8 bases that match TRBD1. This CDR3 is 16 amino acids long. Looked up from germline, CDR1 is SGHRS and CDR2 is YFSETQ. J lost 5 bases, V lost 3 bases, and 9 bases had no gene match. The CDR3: CASSSPPTGGNEKLFF. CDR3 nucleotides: TGCGCCAGCAGCTCCCCACCTACAGGGGGGAATGAAAAACTGTTTTTT.

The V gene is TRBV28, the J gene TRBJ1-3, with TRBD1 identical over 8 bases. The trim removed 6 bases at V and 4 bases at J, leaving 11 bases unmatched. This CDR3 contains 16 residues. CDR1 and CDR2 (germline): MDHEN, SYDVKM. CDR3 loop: CASRAGTGGAGNTIYF. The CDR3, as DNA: TGTGCCAGCAGGGCCGGGACAGGAGGGGCGGGAAACACCATATATTTT.

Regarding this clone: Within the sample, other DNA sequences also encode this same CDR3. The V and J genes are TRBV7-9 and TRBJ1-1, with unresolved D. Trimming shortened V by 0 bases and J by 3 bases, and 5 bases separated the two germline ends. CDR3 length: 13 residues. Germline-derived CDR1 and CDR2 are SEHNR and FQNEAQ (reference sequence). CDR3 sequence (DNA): TGTGCCAGCAGCTTAGCGCAGGACACTGAAGCTTTCTTT. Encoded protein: CASSLAQDTEAFF.

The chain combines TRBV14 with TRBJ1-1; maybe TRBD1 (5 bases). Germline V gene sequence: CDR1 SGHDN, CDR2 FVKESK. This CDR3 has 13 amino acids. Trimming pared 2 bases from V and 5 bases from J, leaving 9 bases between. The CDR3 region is CASSQNQGTEAFF. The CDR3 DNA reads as TGTGCCAGCAGCCAAAATCAGGGAACTGAAGCTTTCTTT.

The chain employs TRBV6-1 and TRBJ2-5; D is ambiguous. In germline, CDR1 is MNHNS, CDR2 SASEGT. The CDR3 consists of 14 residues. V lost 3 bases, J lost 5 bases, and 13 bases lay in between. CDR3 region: CASSELYSMETQYF. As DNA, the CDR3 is TGTGCCAGCAGTGAGCTTTACTCTATGGAGACCCAGTACTTC.

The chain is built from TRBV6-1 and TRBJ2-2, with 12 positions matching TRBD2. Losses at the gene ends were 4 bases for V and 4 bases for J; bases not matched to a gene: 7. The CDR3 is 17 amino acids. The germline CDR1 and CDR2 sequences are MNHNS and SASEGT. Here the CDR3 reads CASSGLAGGPGTGELFF. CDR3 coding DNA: TGTGCCAGCAGTGGCCTAGCGGGAGGGCCGGGCACCGGGGAGCTGTTTTTT.

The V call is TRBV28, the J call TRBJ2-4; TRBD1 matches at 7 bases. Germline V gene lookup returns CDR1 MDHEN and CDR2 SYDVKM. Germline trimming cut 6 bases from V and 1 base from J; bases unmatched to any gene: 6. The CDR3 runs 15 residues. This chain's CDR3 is CASRVQGTAKNIQYF. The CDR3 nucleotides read TGTGCCAGCAGGGTACAGGGGACGGCCAAAAACATTCAGTACTTC.

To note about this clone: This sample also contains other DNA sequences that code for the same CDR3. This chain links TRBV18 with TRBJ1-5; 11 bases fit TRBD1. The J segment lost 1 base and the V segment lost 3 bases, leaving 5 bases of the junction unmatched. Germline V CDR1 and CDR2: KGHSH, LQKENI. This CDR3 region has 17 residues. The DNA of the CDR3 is TGTGCCAGCTCACCCGGGACAGGGGGTAGAAGCAATCAGCCCCAGCATTTT. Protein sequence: CASSPGTGGRSNQPQHF.

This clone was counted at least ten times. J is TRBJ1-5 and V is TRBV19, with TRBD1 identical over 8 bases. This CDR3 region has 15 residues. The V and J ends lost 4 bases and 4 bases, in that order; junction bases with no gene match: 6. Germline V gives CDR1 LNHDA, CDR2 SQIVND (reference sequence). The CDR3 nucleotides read TGTGCCAGTAGTAAACAGACAGGGGCGAATCAGCCCCAGCATTTT. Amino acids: CASSKQTGANQPQHF.

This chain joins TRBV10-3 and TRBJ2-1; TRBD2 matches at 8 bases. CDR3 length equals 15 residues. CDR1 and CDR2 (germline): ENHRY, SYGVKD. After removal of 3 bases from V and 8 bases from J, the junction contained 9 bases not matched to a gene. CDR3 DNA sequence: TGTGCCATCAGTGATTTAAGCGGGAGTGGGTATGAGCAGTTCTTC. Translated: CAISDLSGSGYEQFF.

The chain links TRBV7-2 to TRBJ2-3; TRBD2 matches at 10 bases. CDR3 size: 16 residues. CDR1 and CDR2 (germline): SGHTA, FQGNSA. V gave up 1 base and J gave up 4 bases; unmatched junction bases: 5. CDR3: CASSLVASGGADTQYF. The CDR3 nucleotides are TGTGCCAGCAGCTTAGTAGCTAGCGGGGGCGCAGATACGCAGTATTTT. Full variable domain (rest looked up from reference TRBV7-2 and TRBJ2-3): GAGVSQSPSNKVTEKGKDVELRCDPISGHTALYWYRQSLGQGLEFLIYFQGNSAPDKSGLPSDRFSAERTGGSVSTLTIQRTQQEDSAVYLCASSLVASGGADTQYFGPGTRLTVL.

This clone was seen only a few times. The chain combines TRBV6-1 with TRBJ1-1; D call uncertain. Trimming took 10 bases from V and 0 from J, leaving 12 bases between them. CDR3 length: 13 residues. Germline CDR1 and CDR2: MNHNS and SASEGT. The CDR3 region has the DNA TGTGCCATCAGATTGAGGGTGAACACTGAAGCTTTCTTT. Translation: CAIRLRVNTEAFF.

CDR3 DNA sequence: TGTGCCAGCAAGTTTAGCGGGAGCTACGAGCAGTACTTC. This sequence encodes CASKFSGSYEQYF. This rearrangement joins TRBV28 to TRBJ2-7; 9 nucleotides agree with TRBD2. The CDR3 contains 13 residues. CDR1 is MDHEN and CDR2 is SYDVKM in the germline V gene. With V trimmed by 7 bases and J by 3 bases, 4 bases remained unmatched.

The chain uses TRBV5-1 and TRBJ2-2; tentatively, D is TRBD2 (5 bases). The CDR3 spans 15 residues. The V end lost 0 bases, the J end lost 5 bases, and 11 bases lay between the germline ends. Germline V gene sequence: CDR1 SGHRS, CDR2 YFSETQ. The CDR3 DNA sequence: TGCGCCAGCAGCTTGGGGCTACCGGGAACCGGGGAGCTGTTTTTT. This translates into CASSLGLPGTGELFF.

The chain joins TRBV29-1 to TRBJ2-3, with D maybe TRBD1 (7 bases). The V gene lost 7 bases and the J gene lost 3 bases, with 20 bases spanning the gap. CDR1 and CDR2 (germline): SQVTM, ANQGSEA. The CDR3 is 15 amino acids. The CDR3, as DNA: TGCAGCGCTTGGAGGGGGACAGTTCCAACAGATACGCAGTATTTT. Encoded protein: CSAWRGTVPTDTQYF.

The CDR3 here is CASSGAGTRETQYF. The CDR3 DNA reads as TGTGCCAGCAGCGGAGCCGGGACTAGAGAGACCCAGTACTTC. This chain joins TRBV9 and TRBJ2-5; 8 bases match TRBD2. The CDR3 consists of 14 residues. Germline values: CDR1 SGDLS, CDR2 YYNGEE. V lost 3 bases, J lost 4 bases, and 5 bases stayed unmatched. Looking up the rest from reference TRBV9 and TRBJ2-5 gives the full variable domain: DSGVTQTPKHLITATGQRVTLRCSPRSGDLSVYWYQQSLDQGLQFLIQYYNGEERAKGNILERFSAQQFPDLHSELNLSSLELGDSALYFCASSGAGTRETQYFGPGTRLLVL.

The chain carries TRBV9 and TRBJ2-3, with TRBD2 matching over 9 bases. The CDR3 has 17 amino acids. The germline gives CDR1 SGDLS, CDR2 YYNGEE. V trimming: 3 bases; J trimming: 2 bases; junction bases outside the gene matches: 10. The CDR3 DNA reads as TGTGCCAGCAGCGGACGTAGCGGGGGCGCTTCCACAGATACGCAGTATTTT. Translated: CASSGRSGGASTDTQYF.

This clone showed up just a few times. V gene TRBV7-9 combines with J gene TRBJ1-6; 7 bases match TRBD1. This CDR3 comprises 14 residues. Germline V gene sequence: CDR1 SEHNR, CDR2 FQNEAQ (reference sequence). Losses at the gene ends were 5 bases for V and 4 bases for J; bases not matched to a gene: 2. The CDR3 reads CASSQQGYNSPLHF. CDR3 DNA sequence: TGTGCCAGCAGCCAACAGGGGTATAATTCACCCCTCCACTTT.

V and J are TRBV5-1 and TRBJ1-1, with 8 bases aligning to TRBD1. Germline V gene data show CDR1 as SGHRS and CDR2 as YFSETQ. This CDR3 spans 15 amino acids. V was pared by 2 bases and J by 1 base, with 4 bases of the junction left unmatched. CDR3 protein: CASSFWTGPNTEAFF. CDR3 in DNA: TGCGCCAGCAGCTTCTGGACAGGGCCGAACACTGAAGCTTTCTTT.

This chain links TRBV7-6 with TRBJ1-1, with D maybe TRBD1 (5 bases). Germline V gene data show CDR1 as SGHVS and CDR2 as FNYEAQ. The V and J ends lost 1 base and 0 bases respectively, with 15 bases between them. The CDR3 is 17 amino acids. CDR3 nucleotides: TGTGCCAGCAGCTTAGAGGCCAGACAGCTCATGAACACTGAAGCTTTCTTT. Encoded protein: CASSLEARQLMNTEAFF.

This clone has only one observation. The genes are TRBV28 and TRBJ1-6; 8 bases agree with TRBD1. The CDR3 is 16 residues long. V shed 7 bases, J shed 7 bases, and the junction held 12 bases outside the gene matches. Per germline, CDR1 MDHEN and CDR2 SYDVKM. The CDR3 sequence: CASKTNPDRGNSPLHF. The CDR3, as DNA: TGTGCCAGCAAAACTAATCCAGACAGGGGCAATTCACCCCTCCACTTT.

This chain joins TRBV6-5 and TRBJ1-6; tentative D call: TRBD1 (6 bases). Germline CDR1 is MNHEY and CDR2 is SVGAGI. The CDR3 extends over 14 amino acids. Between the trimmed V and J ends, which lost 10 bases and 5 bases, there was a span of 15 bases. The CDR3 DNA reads TGTGCCACCCAGAGGGACACCAATAATTCACCCCTCCACTTT. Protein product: CATQRDTNNSPLHF.

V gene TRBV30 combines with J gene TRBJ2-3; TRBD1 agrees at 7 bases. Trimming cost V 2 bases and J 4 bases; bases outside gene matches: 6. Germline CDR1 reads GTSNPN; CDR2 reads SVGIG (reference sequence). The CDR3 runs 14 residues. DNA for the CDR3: TGTGCCTGGAGTCCGACAGGGCAGGCAGATACGCAGTATTTT. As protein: CAWSPTGQADTQYF.

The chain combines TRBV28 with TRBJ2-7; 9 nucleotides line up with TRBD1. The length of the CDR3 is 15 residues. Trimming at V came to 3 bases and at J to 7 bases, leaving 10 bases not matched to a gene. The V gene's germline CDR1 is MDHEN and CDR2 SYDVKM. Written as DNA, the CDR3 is TGTGCCAGCAGTTTGGCGGACAGGGGAGGAGGGGAGCAGTACTTC. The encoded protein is CASSLADRGGGEQYF.